This is a list of T cell receptor beta chains from one sample in a study of blood T cell repertoires in COVID-19. Using immunoSEQ multiplex PCR, the repertoire was profiled, and TCRdb retains in-frame clones only, with some absent. The profile shows over 400,000 clones, 85% to 90% of them singletons. Source material: peripheral blood. The receptors shown here come from a woman aged 50 to 60 with COVID-19, enrolled during active disease. Both conserved end residues are part of each CDR3. Clone size, where shown, is once, few, many, or a class for clones that have expanded.

clone_size: NA; v_call: TRBV7-2; cdr3_length: 18; cdr3_aa: CASSSSGLAGVLSYEQYF
clone_size: NA; v_call: TRBV29-1; cdr3_length: 15; cdr3_aa: CSVVTTPGSGNTIYF
clone_size: once; v_call: TRBV19; cdr3_length: 18; cdr3_aa: CASSSGDRGPVNNQPQHF
clone_size: NA; v_call: TRBV6-5; cdr3_length: 14; cdr3_aa: CASSQTGLDYGYTF
clone_size: NA; v_call: TRBV25-1; cdr3_length: 13; cdr3_aa: CASSAFRVAEQFF
clone_size: once; v_call: TRBV3-1/TRBV3-2; cdr3_length: 15; cdr3_aa: CASSRQQGLGSPLHF
clone_size: NA; v_call: TRBV4-1; cdr3_length: 15; cdr3_aa: CASSPFMGQGNTIYF
clone_size: NA; v_call: TRBV6-5; cdr3_length: 12; cdr3_aa: CASSSRGDVQYF
clone_size: few; v_call: TRBV28; cdr3_length: 14; cdr3_aa: CASSFRQGNQPQHF
clone_size: once; v_call: TRBV3-1/TRBV3-2; cdr3_length: 11; cdr3_aa: CASSRGRGYTF
clone_size: NA; v_call: TRBV7-9; cdr3_length: 15; cdr3_aa: CASSPRLAGEGEQYF
clone_size: NA; v_call: TRBV4-1; cdr3_length: 14; cdr3_aa: CASSQGDRAYEQYF
clone_size: NA; v_call: TRBV4-1; cdr3_length: 16; cdr3_aa: CASSQGAGVYNSPLHF
clone_size: NA; v_call: TRBV18; cdr3_length: 14; cdr3_aa: CASSPTGAVYEQYF
clone_size: NA; v_call: TRBV5-1; cdr3_length: 15; cdr3_aa: CASGKAGGLYNEQFF
clone_size: NA; v_call: TRBV5-4; cdr3_length: 14; cdr3_aa: CASSRQGTGNTIYF
clone_size: NA; v_call: TRBV6-1; cdr3_length: 15; cdr3_aa: CASSERRRGNEKLFF
clone_size: NA; v_call: TRBV10-3; cdr3_length: 18; cdr3_aa: CAISESGQGGLQNSPLHF
clone_size: NA; v_call: TRBV13; cdr3_length: 14; cdr3_aa: CASSLWDMNTEAFF
clone_size: NA; v_call: TRBV5-6; cdr3_length: 18; cdr3_aa: CASSLGPTSNTNTGELFF
clone_size: few; v_call: TRBV10-1; cdr3_length: 15; cdr3_aa: CASSESRGLETEAFF
clone_size: NA; v_call: TRBV20-1; cdr3_length: 14; cdr3_aa: CSASAGGALYGYTF
clone_size: NA; v_call: TRBV2; cdr3_length: 16; cdr3_aa: CASSVQGASSKSPLHF
clone_size: NA; v_call: TRBV2; cdr3_length: 15; cdr3_aa: CASSPSGQGHYEQYF
clone_size: NA; v_call: TRBV28; cdr3_length: 16; cdr3_aa: CASSFWPGGMNTEAFF
clone_size: NA; v_call: TRBV30; cdr3_length: 14; cdr3_aa: CAWSSLGTGNGYTF
clone_size: NA; v_call: TRBV7-3; cdr3_length: 13; cdr3_aa: CASSLLGPGEQYF
clone_size: NA; v_call: TRBV10-3; cdr3_length: 13; cdr3_aa: CAISESQGQPQHF
clone_size: NA; v_call: TRBV5-1; cdr3_length: 15; cdr3_aa: CASSLRLSGPYEQYF
clone_size: NA; v_call: TRBV2; cdr3_length: 14; cdr3_aa: CASSVGRANYGYTF
clone_size: once; v_call: TRBV19; cdr3_length: 14; cdr3_aa: CASDRGQGITEAFF
clone_size: NA; v_call: TRBV24-1; cdr3_length: 13; cdr3_aa: CATSSPAQEKLFF